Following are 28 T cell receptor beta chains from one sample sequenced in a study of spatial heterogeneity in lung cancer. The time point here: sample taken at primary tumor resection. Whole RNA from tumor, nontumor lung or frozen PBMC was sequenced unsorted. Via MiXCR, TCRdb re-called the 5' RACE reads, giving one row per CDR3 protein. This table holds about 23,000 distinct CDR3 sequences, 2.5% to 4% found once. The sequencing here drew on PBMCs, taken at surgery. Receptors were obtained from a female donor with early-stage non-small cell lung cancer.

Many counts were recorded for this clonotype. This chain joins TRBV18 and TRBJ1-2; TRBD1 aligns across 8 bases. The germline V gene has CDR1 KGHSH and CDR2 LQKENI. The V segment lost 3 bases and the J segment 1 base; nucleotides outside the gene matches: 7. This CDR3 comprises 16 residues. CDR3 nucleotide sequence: TGTGCCAGCTCACCGGTCCCGGGACAGGATAACTATGGCTACACCTTC. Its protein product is CASSPVPGQDNYGYTF.

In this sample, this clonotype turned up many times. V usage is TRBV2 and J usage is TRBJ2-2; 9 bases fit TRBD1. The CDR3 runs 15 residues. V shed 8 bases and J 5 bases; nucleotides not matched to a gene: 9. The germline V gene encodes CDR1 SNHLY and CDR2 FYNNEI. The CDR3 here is CASAQDRGGTGELFF. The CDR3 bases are TGTGCCAGCGCCCAGGACAGGGGAGGAACCGGGGAGCTGTTTTTT.

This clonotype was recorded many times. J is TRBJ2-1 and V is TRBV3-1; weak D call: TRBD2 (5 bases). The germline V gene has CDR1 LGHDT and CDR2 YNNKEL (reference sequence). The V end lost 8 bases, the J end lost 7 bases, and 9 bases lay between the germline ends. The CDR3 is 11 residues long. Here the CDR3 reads CASGGGNEQFF. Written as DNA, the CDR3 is TGTGCCAGCGGAGGTGGGAATGAGCAGTTCTTC.

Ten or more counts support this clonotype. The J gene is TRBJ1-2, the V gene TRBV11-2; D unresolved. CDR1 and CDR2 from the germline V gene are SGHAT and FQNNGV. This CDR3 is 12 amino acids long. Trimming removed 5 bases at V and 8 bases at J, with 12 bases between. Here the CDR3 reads CASSPLLKGYTF. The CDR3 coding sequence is TGTGCCAGCAGCCCCCTGCTGAAAGGCTACACCTTC.

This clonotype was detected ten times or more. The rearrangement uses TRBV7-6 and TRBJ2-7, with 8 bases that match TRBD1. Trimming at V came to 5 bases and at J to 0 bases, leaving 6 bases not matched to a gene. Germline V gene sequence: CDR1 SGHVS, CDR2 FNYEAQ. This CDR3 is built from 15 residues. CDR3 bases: TGTGCCAGCAGCCCCGAACAGGGGGTCTCCTACGAGCAGTACTTC. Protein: CASSPEQGVSYEQYF.

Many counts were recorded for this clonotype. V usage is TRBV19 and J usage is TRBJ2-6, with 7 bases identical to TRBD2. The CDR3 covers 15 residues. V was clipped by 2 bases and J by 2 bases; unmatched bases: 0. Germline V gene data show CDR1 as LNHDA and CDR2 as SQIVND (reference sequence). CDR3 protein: CASSIRGAGANVLTF. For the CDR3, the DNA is TGTGCCAGTAGTATACGGGGGGCTGGGGCCAACGTCCTGACTTTC.

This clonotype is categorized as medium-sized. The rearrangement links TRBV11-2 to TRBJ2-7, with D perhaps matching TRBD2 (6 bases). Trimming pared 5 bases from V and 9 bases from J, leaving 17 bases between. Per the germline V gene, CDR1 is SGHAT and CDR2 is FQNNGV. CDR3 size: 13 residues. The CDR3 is CASSPPRGIWQYF. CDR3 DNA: TGTGCCAGCAGCCCACCCCGGGGGATCTGGCAGTACTTC.

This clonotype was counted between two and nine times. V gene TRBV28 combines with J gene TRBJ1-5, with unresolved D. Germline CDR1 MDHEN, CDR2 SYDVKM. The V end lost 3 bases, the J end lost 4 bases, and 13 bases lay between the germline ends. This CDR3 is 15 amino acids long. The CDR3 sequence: CASSFGGSGNQPQHF. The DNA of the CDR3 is TGTGCCAGCAGTTTTGGAGGGAGTGGGAATCAGCCCCAGCATTTT.

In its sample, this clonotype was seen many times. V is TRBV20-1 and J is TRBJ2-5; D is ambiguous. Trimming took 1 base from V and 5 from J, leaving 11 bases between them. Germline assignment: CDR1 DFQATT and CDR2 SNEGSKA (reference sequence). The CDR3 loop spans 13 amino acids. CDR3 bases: TGCAGTGCTAGAGGTACCCATAGGGAGACCCAGTACTTC. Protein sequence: CSARGTHRETQYF.

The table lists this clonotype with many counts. CDR3 sequence: CATLGGAPETQYF. The CDR3 DNA follows: TGTGCCACCCTGGGTGGGGCCCCAGAGACCCAGTACTTC. This chain connects TRBV25-1 to TRBJ2-5; TRBD1 is a possible D gene (5 bases). CDR1 and CDR2 (germline): MGHDK, SYGVNS. The CDR3 is 13 amino acids. V gave up 10 bases and J gave up 4 bases, with 16 bases separating them.

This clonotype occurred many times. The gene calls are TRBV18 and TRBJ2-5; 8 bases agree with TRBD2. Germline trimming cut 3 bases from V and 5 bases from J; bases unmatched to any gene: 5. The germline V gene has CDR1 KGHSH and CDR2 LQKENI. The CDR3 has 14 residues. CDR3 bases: TGTGCCAGCTCACCCCCGGGAGGGCCGGAGACCCAGTACTTC. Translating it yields CASSPPGGPETQYF.

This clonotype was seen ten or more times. The CDR3 DNA reads TGTGCCAGCAGTTACTCGCATAGCGGTGAGAACACTGAAGCTTTCTTT. Encoded protein: CASSYSHSGENTEAFF. The chain couples TRBV6-6 to TRBJ1-1, with unresolved D. This CDR3 has 16 amino acids. Trimming left V 0 bases short and J 1 base short, with 12 bases between. Germline loops: CDR1 MNHNY, CDR2 SVGAGI (reference sequence).

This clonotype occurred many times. CDR3 protein: CASSPPGTGYEQYF. As DNA, the CDR3 is TGTGCCAGCAGTCCCCCCGGGACAGGTTACGAGCAGTACTTC. The V call is TRBV28, the J call TRBJ2-7, with 8 bases aligning to TRBD1. With V trimmed by 5 bases and J by 4 bases, 7 bases remained unmatched. The CDR3 is 14 residues long. Germline V gene lookup returns CDR1 MDHEN and CDR2 SYDVKM.

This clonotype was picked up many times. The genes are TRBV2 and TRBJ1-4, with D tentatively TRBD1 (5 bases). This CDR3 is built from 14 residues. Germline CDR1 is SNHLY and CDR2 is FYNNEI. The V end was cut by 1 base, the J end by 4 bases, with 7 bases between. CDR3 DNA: TGTGCCAGCAGTGAAGAGACAGTTAATGAAAAACTGTTTTTT. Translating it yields CASSEETVNEKLFF. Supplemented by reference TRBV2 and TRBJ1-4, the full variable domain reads EPEVTQTPSHQVTQMGQEVILRCVPISNHLYFYWYRQILGQKVEFLVSFYNNEISEKSEIFDDQFSVERPDGSNFTLKIRSTKLEDSAMYFCASSEETVNEKLFFGSGTQLSVL.

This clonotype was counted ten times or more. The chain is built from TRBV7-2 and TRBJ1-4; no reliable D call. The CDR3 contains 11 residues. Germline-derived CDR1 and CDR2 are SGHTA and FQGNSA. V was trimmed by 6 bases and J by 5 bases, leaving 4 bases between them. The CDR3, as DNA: TGTGCCAGCAGGAAGAATGAAAAACTGTTTTTT. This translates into CASRKNEKLFF.

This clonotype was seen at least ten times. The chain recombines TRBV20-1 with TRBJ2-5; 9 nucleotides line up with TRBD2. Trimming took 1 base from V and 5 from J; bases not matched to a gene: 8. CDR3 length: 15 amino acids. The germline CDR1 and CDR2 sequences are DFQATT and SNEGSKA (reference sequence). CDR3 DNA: TGCAGTGCTAGAGGATCAAGCGGGGGGCGGGAGACCCAGTACTTC. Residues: CSARGSSGGRETQYF.

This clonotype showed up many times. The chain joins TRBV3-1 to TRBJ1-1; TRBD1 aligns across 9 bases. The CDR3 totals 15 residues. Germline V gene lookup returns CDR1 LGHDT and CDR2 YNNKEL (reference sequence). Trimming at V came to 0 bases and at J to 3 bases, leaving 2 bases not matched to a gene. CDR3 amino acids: CASSQETGGDTEAFF. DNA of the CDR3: TGTGCCAGCAGCCAAGAAACAGGGGGCGACACTGAAGCTTTCTTT. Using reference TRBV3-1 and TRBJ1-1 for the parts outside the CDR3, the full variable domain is DTAVSQTPKYLVTQMGNDKSIKCEQNLGHDTMYWYKQDSKKFLKIMFSYNNKELIINETVPNRFSPKSPDKAHLNLHINSLELGDSAVYFCASSQETGGDTEAFFGQGTRLTVV.

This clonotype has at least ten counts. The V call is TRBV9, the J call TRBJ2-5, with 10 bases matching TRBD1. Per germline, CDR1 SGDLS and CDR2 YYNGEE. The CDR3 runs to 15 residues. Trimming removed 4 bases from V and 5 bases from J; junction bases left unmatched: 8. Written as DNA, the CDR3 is TGTGCCAGCAGCAAGGGACAGGGGCTTGGCGAGACCCAGTACTTC. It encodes CASSKGQGLGETQYF. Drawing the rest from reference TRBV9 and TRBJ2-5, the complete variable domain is DSGVTQTPKHLITATGQRVTLRCSPRSGDLSVYWYQQSLDQGLQFLIQYYNGEERAKGNILERFSAQQFPDLHSELNLSSLELGDSALYFCASSKGQGLGETQYFGPGTRLLVL.

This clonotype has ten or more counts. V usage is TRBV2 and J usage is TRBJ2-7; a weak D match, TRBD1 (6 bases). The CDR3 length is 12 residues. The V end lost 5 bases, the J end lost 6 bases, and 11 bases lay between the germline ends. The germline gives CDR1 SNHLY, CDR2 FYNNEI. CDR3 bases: TGTGCCAGCAGTTTACAGGGCGGCGAGCAGTACTTC. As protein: CASSLQGGEQYF.

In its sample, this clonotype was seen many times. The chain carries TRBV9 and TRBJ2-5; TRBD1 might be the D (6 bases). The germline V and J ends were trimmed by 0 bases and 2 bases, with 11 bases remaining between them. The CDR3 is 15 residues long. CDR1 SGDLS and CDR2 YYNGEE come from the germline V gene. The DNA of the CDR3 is TGTGCCAGCAGCGTAGAGGGACACCGTCAAGAGACCCAGTACTTC. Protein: CASSVEGHRQETQYF. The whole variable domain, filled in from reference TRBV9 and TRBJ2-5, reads DSGVTQTPKHLITATGQRVTLRCSPRSGDLSVYWYQQSLDQGLQFLIQYYNGEERAKGNILERFSAQQFPDLHSELNLSSLELGDSALYFCASSVEGHRQETQYFGPGTRLLVL.

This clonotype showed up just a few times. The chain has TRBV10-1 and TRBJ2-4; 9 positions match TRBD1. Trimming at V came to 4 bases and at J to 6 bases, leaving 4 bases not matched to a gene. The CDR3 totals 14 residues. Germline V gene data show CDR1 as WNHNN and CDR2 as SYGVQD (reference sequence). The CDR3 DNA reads TGCGCCAGCAGTGCCACAGGGGGCGGAAACATTCAGTACTTC. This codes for CASSATGGGNIQYF.

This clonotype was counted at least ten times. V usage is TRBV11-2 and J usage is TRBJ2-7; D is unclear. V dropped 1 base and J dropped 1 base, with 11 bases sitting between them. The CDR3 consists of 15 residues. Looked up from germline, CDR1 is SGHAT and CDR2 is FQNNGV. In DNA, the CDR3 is TGTGCCAGCAGCTTAGCCCGGACCATATCCTACGAGCAGTACTTC. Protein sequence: CASSLARTISYEQYF.

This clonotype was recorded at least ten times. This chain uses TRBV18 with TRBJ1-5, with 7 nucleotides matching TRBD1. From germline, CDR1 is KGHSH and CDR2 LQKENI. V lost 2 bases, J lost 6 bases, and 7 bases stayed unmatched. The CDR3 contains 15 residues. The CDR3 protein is CASSPGRGGIQPQHF. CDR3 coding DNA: TGTGCCAGCTCACCAGGACGAGGGGGCATTCAGCCCCAGCATTTT.

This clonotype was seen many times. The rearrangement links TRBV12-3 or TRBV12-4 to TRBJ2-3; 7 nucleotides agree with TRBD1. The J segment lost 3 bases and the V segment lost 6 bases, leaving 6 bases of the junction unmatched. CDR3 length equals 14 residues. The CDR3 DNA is TGTGCCAGCAGCCGACAGGGTAGGACAGATACGCAGTATTTT. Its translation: CASSRQGRTDTQYF.

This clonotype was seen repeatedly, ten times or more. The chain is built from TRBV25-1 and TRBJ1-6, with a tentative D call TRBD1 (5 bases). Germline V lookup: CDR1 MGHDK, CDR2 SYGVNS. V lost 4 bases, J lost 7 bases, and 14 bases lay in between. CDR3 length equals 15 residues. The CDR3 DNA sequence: TGTGCCAGCAGTGTATCCGGGACGGGAAATTCACCCCTCCACTTT. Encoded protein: CASSVSGTGNSPLHF. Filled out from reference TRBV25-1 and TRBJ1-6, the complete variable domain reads EADIYQTPRYLVIGTGKKITLECSQTMGHDKMYWYQQDPGMELHLIHYSYGVNSTEKGDLSSESTVSRIRTEHFPLTLESARPSHTSQYLCASSVSGTGNSPLHFGNGTRLTVT.

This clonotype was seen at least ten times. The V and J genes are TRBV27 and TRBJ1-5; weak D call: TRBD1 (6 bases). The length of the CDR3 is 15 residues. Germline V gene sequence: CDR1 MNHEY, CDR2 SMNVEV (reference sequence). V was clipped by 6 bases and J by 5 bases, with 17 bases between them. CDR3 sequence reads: CASSRTAWGDQPQHF. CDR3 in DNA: TGTGCCAGCAGCCGGACAGCTTGGGGTGATCAGCCCCAGCATTTT.

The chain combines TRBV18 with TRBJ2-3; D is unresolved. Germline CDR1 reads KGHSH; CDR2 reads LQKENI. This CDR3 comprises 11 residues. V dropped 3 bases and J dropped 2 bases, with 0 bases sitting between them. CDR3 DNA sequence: TGTGCCAGCTCACCCACAGATACGCAGTATTTT. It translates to CASSPTDTQYF.

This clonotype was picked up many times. The CDR3 protein is CASGPGWNTGELFF. The CDR3 coding sequence is TGTGCCAGCGGTCCAGGGTGGAACACCGGGGAGCTGTTTTTT. This chain uses TRBV27 with TRBJ2-2, with D perhaps matching TRBD1 (5 bases). The V gene lost 8 bases and the J gene lost 1 base, with 11 bases spanning the gap. Germline CDR1 is MNHEY and CDR2 is SMNVEV (reference sequence). This CDR3 is built from 14 residues.